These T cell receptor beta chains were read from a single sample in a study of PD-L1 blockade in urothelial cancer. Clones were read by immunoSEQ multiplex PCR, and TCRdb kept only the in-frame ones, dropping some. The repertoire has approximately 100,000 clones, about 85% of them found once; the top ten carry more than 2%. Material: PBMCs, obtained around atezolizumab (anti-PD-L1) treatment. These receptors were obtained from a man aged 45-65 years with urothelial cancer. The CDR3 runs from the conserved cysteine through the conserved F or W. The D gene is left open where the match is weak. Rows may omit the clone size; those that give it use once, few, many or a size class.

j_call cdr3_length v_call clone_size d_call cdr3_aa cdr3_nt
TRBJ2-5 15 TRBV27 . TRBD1 CASSLGQGARETQYF TGTGCCAGCAGTTTAGGACAGGGGGCCCGAGAGACCCAGTACTTC
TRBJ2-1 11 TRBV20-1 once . CSASQGPEQFF TGCAGTGCCTCACAGGGCCCTGAGCAGTTCTTC
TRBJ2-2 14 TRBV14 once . CASSPHKNTGELFF TGTGCCAGCAGCCCTCACAAGAACACCGGGGAGCTGTTTTTT
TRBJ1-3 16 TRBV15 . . CATSRDLKGAGNTIYF TGTGCCACCAGCAGAGACCTAAAGGGGGCTGGAAACACCATATATTTT
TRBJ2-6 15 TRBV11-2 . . CASSPRFSGANVLTF TGTGCCAGCAGCCCGAGATTCTCTGGGGCCAACGTCCTGACTTTC
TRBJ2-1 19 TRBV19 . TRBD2 CASSVPGLAGGRSYNEQFF TGTGCCAGTAGTGTACCGGGACTAGCGGGAGGCCGATCCTACAATGAGCAGTTCTTC
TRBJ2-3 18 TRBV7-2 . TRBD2 CASSSPGLAGGGTDTQYF TGTGCCAGCAGCTCACCGGGACTAGCGGGAGGGGGCACAGATACGCAGTATTTT
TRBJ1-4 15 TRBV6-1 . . CASIKFWQGLEKLFF TGTGCCAGCATAAAATTTTGGCAGGGATTAGAAAAACTGTTTTTT
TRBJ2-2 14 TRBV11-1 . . CASSLSEHIGELFF TGTGCCAGCAGCCTTTCCGAACACATCGGGGAGCTGTTTTTT
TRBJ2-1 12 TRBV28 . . CASSFYPSEAFF TGTGCCAGCAGTTTCTATCCTAGCGAAGCGTTCTTC
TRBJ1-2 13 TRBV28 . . CASSRSGGYGYTF TGTGCCAGCAGTCGTAGCGGGGGTTATGGCTACACCTTC
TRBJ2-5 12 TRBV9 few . CASSVAPPWRYF TGTGCCAGCAGCGTAGCCCCCCCATGGAGGTACTTC
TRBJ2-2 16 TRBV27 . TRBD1 CASSLSDRVNTGELFF TGTGCCAGCAGTTTATCTGACAGGGTCAACACCGGGGAGCTGTTTTTT
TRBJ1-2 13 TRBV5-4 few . CASSPDTNYGYTF TGTGCCAGCAGCCCTGACACTAACTATGGCTACACCTTC
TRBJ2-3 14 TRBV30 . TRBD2 CAWGKLAGVDTQYF TGTGCCTGGGGGAAACTAGCGGGAGTAGATACGCAGTATTTT
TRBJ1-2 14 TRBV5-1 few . CASSLETGLYGYTF TGCGCCAGCAGCTTGGAAACGGGACTCTATGGCTACACCTTC
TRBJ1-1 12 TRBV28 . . CASSLQGTEAFF TGTGCCAGCAGTTTACAGGGCACTGAAGCTTTCTTT
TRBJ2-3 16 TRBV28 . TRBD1 CASRDADRVYMDTQYF TGTGCCAGCAGGGACGCGGACAGGGTATACATGGATACGCAGTATTTT
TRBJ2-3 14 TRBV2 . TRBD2 CASSEPWGGDTQYF TGTGCCAGCAGTGAACCTTGGGGGGGAGATACGCAGTATTTT
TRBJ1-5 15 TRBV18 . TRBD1 CASSPTTGGDQPQHF TGTGCCAGCTCACCAACGACAGGGGGGGATCAGCCCCAGCATTTT
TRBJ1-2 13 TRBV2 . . CASGANMNWGYTF TGTGCCAGCGGAGCTAACATGAATTGGGGCTACACCTTC
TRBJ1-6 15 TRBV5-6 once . CASSPMGPHNSPLHF TGTGCCAGCAGCCCCATGGGCCCCCATAATTCACCCCTCCACTTT
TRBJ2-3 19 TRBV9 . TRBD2 CASSVESRGTSGSTDTQYF TGTGCCAGCAGCGTAGAGTCTCGAGGGACTAGCGGGAGCACAGATACGCAGTATTTT
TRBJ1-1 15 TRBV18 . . CASSPRLQAFTEAFF TGTGCCAGCTCACCTCGATTACAGGCCTTCACTGAAGCTTTCTTT
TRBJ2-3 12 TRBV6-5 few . CASRESTDTQYF TGTGCCAGCAGAGAGAGCACAGATACGCAGTATTTT
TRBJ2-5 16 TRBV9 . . CASSVGGRSPQETQYF TGTGCCAGCAGCGTAGGAGGGCGCAGCCCGCAAGAGACCCAGTACTTC
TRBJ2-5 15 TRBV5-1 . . CASSLEASLQETQYF TGCGCCAGCAGCTTGGAGGCTAGCCTCCAAGAGACCCAGTACTTC
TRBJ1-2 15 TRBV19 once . CASSIAAGLNYGYTF TGTGCCAGTAGTATAGCCGCAGGGCTTAACTATGGCTACACCTTC
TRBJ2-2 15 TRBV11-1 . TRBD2 CASSLGAGGPGELFF TGTGCCAGCAGCTTAGGAGCGGGAGGCCCCGGGGAGCTGTTTTTT
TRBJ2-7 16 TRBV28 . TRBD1 CASRKRQGLQSYEQYF TGTGCCAGCAGGAAGAGACAGGGATTACAATCCTACGAGCAGTACTTC
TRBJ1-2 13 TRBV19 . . CASSIGTNYGYTF TGTGCCAGTAGTATTGGGACAAACTATGGCTACACCTTC
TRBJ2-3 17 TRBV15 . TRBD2 CATSRDLLAGTTDTQYF TGTGCCACCAGCAGAGATCTCCTAGCGGGAACCACAGATACGCAGTATTTT
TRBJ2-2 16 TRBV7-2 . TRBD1 CASSAGQGGSTGELFF TGTGCCAGCAGCGCGGGACAGGGAGGGAGCACCGGGGAGCTGTTTTTT
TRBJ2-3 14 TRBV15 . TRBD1 CATSRRQGEDTQYF TGTGCCACCAGCCGACGACAGGGTGAAGATACGCAGTATTTT
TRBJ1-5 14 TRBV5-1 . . CASSLGGANQPQHF TGCGCCAGCAGCTTGGGGGGAGCGAATCAGCCCCAGCATTTT
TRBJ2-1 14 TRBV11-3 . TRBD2 CASSDGAGGNEQFF TGTGCCAGCAGCGACGGCGCGGGAGGCAATGAGCAGTTCTTC
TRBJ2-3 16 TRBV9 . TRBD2 CASSPLLAARTDTQYF TGTGCCAGCAGCCCCTTACTAGCGGCTCGCACAGATACGCAGTATTTT
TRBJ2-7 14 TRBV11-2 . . CASSRGIIDYEQYF TGTGCCAGCAGCCGCGGGATCATAGACTACGAGCAGTACTTC
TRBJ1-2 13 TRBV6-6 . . CASRPPGGYGYTF TGTGCCAGCAGGCCACCTGGAGGGTATGGCTACACCTTC
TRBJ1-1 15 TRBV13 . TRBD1 CASSRGQGRLSEAFF TGTGCCAGCAGCCGAGGACAGGGGAGACTTAGTGAAGCTTTCTTT
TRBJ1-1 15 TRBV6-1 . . CASTIPGTNGAEAFF TGTGCCAGCACCATACCCGGGACAAATGGCGCTGAAGCTTTCTTT
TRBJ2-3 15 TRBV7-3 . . CASSSKTGSADTQYF TGTGCCAGCAGCTCGAAGACAGGTTCCGCAGATACGCAGTATTTT
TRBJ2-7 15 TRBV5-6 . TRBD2 CASSPEREVLYEQYF TGTGCCAGCAGCCCCGAGCGGGAGGTCCTCTACGAGCAGTACTTC
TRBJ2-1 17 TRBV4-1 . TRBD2 CASSQRPGLAGEDEQFF TGCGCCAGCAGCCAGAGACCGGGACTAGCGGGAGAGGATGAGCAGTTCTTC